This TCR beta chain was captured by sequencing in a study of control samples from healthy donors and cancer patients. The protocol was immunoSEQ multiplex PCR, while the TCRdb copy is restricted to in-frame clones and leaves out a portion. The data contain around 190,000 clones, 90% of them singletons. The CDR3 spans 13 residues. Germline assignment: CDR1 GTSNPN and CDR2 SVGIG (reference sequence). Trimming took 0 bases from V and 2 from J, leaving 7 bases between them. The receptor comes from a woman aged 50 to 65 in good health. The chain recombines TRBV30 with TRBJ1-1, with D tentatively TRBD1 (5 bases). Sequenced input: blood. CDR3 amino acids: CAWSVRGNTEAFF. For the CDR3, the DNA is TGTGCCTGGAGTGTAAGGGGAAACACTGAAGCTTTCTTT.